Listed here are 27 T cell receptor beta chains from one sample, sequenced in a study of T cell repertoires in cytomegalovirus infection. TCRdb reanalysed the reads using MiXCR and keeps one entry per CDR3 protein. The table shows fewer than 550,000 distinct CDR3 sequences, with around 27% occurring only once. Sequencing used PBMCs. Every receptor here comes from a human donor in good health (CMV status not recorded). Some clones in this sample may be carry-over from other donors' samples.

This clonotype occurred many times. The rearrangement links TRBV7-2 to TRBJ2-2; 7 positions agree with TRBD2. Trimming removed 3 bases from V and 6 bases from J; junction bases left unmatched: 16. CDR1 SGHTA and CDR2 FQGNSA come from the germline V gene. The CDR3 spans 18 residues. In nucleotides, the CDR3 is TGTGCCAGCAGCTTTATGGTCGGGGGGAGGAGTCACGCCGGGGAGCTGTTTTTT. It translates to CASSFMVGGRSHAGELFF.

The chain has TRBV28 and TRBJ2-3; no clear D. V was pared by 3 bases and J by 0 bases, with 7 bases between. The germline V gene encodes CDR1 MDHEN and CDR2 SYDVKM. This CDR3 contains 14 residues. The CDR3 loop reads CASSFYGSTDTQYF. CDR3 bases: TGTGCCAGCAGTTTTTACGGGAGCACAGATACGCAGTATTTT.

This clonotype was counted between two and nine times. The CDR3 spells CASSPSGGYSNQPQHF. The CDR3 DNA is TGTGCCAGCAGCCCCTCAGGGGGATATAGCAATCAGCCCCAGCATTTT. The chain has TRBV6-8 and TRBJ1-5, with 7 nucleotides matching TRBD1. The CDR3 has 16 amino acids. CDR1 is MNHGY, CDR2 SAAAGT, per germline. V gave up 6 bases and J gave up 0 bases; unmatched junction bases: 8.

This clonotype was seen many times. The chain recombines TRBV6-1 with TRBJ2-2, with D hard to call. Between the trimmed V and J ends, which lost 4 bases and 1 base, there was a span of 7 bases. The CDR3 runs to 14 residues. Germline values: CDR1 MNHNS, CDR2 SASEGT. CDR3 amino acids: CASSVSVNTGELFF. The CDR3 DNA sequence: TGTGCCAGCAGTGTCAGTGTGAACACCGGGGAGCTGTTTTTT.

This clonotype showed up many times. CDR3 in DNA: TGTGCCAGCAGCTTAGTAGGTCGTGGACTTGGCCCAAATGAGCAGTTCTTC. This translates into CASSLVGRGLGPNEQFF. The chain links TRBV7-2 to TRBJ2-1, with D possibly being TRBD2 (5 bases). The CDR3 length is 17 residues. Germline V gene lookup returns CDR1 SGHTA and CDR2 FQGNSA. V lost 1 base to trimming and J lost 7 bases, with 20 bases between them.

This clonotype has only a few counts. The chain joins TRBV19 to TRBJ2-7; 12 bases fit TRBD2. Unmatched junction bases numbered 3, after V lost 9 bases and J lost 3 bases. From germline, CDR1 is LNHDA and CDR2 SQIVND (reference sequence). This CDR3 has 13 residues. CDR3 bases: TGTGCCAGCCGGACTAGCGGGAACTACGAGCAGTACTTC. Translation: CASRTSGNYEQYF. Drawing the rest from reference TRBV19 and TRBJ2-7, the complete variable domain is DGGITQSPKYLFRKEGQNVTLSCEQNLNHDAMYWYRQDPGQGLRLIYYSQIVNDFQKGDIAEGYSVSREKKESFPLTVTSAQKNPTAFYLCASRTSGNYEQYFGPGTRLTVT.

The CDR3 DNA sequence: TGTGCCAGCAACAAGGATATGGGTACCGGTGGCTACACCTTC. Amino acids: CASNKDMGTGGYTF. The chain couples TRBV7-2 to TRBJ1-2; D is undetermined. From germline, CDR1 is SGHTA and CDR2 FQGNSA. CDR3 size: 14 residues. Trimming pared 7 bases from V and 7 bases from J, leaving 19 bases between.

The chain recombines TRBV11-3 with TRBJ2-5; D gene unclear. The CDR3 totals 16 residues. Trimming shortened V by 3 bases and J by 2 bases, and 16 bases separated the two germline ends. Germline-derived CDR1 and CDR2 are SGHNT and YENEEA. The CDR3 here is CASSFGRTDLQETQYF. The CDR3, as DNA: TGTGCCAGCAGCTTCGGCAGAACCGACCTACAAGAGACCCAGTACTTC.

This clonotype was seen a single time. The V call is TRBV20-1, the J call TRBJ2-3; TRBD2 matches 8 bases. The CDR3 is 15 amino acids. The germline CDR1 and CDR2 sequences are DFQATT and SNEGSKA (reference sequence). V shed 7 bases, J shed 4 bases, and the junction held 13 bases outside the gene matches. In DNA, the CDR3 is TGCAGTGTCCTTCCCCAGCGGGAGAGCTCAGATACGCAGTATTTT. Translated, it gives CSVLPQRESSDTQYF.

This clonotype was picked up many times. The CDR3 nucleotides are TGTGCCAGCAGCTTAGTACCGCCGACTAGCGGGGAAGGAGATACGCAGTATTTT. Protein: CASSLVPPTSGEGDTQYF. The rearrangement joins TRBV7-6 to TRBJ2-3, with 11 bases that match TRBD2. The CDR3 is 18 amino acids. Germline V CDR1 and CDR2: SGHVS, FNYEAQ. Losses at the gene ends were 1 base for V and 5 bases for J; bases not matched to a gene: 11.

This clonotype showed up just a few times. The chain joins TRBV4-3 to TRBJ1-2, with D tentatively TRBD1 (5 bases). The CDR3 is 14 residues long. Trimming took off 0 bases at V and 4 bases at J, with 9 bases between the two ends. CDR1 and CDR2 from the germline V gene are LGHNA and YSLEER. Written as DNA, the CDR3 is TGCGCCAGCAGCCAAGATAGGGGCATCTATGGCTACACCTTC. Its protein is CASSQDRGIYGYTF.

This clonotype was observed a few times. The rearrangement uses TRBV5-6 and TRBJ2-3; TRBD2 agrees at 14 bases. The V gene end was trimmed by 5 bases and the J gene end by 6 bases; junction bases not matched to a gene: 5. CDR3 length equals 15 residues. Germline CDR1 is SGHDT and CDR2 is YYEEEE. This CDR3 reads CASSLRTSGRDTQYF. CDR3 nucleotide sequence: TGTGCCAGCAGTTTAAGGACTAGCGGGAGGGATACGCAGTATTTT.

This chain links TRBV7-9 with TRBJ2-7; 7 bases align to TRBD2. This CDR3 has 14 residues. The J segment lost 6 bases and the V segment lost 1 base, leaving 6 bases of the junction unmatched. Germline V gene data show CDR1 as SEHNR and CDR2 as FQNEAQ (reference sequence). The CDR3 spells CASSLVLGRAEQYV. The DNA of the CDR3 is TGTGCCAGCAGCTTAGTGTTGGGGAGGGCCGAGCAGTACGTC.

The chain links TRBV7-2 to TRBJ1-5; 9 positions match TRBD1. In germline, CDR1 is SGHTA, CDR2 FQGNSA. Trimming cost V 5 bases and J 6 bases; bases outside gene matches: 8. The CDR3 is 15 residues long. For the CDR3, the DNA is TGTGCCAGCAGCCCTGGACAGGGGAAAGCTCAGCCCCAGCATTTT. It specifies CASSPGQGKAQPQHF.

With respect to this clonotype: This could be a read error, since a much larger clone is one nucleotide away. The chain has TRBV5-1 and TRBJ2-6, with a weak D call TRBD2 (6 bases). The germline gives CDR1 SGHRS, CDR2 YFSETQ. The CDR3 covers 19 residues. CDR3 residues: CPSSSGRWGEGSGANVLTF. CDR3 nucleotide sequence: TGCCCCAGCAGCTCAGGACGTTGGGGGGAAGGGTCTGGGGCCAACGTCCTGACTTTC.

This clonotype was detected ten times or more. The chain recombines TRBV7-2 with TRBJ1-4; D remains unclear. Germline-derived CDR1 and CDR2 are SGHTA and FQGNSA. The CDR3 is made up of 14 amino acids. V dropped 5 bases and J dropped 0 bases, with 7 bases sitting between them. CDR3: CASSPSATNEKLFF. The CDR3 DNA sequence: TGTGCCAGCAGCCCAAGTGCAACTAATGAAAAACTGTTTTTT.

The J gene is TRBJ2-3, the V gene TRBV20-1; 12 bases align to TRBD2. V trimming: 3 bases; J trimming: 6 bases; junction bases outside the gene matches: 4. CDR3 length: 14 amino acids. Germline V gene data show CDR1 as DFQATT and CDR2 as SNEGSKA (reference sequence). The chain's CDR3 is CSASPSGRADTQYF. Here the CDR3 DNA reads TGCAGTGCTAGCCCTAGCGGGAGGGCGGATACGCAGTATTTT.

This clonotype was counted only a few times. This chain uses TRBV6-1 with TRBJ2-1, with 8 bases fitting TRBD2. CDR3 length: 16 amino acids. In germline, CDR1 is MNHNS, CDR2 SASEGT. Unmatched junction bases numbered 6, after V lost 2 bases and J lost 3 bases. The CDR3 DNA sequence: TGTGCCAGCAGTGAACGGGGTAGCGGGAACTACAATGAGCAGTTCTTC. It is translated as CASSERGSGNYNEQFF.

The CDR3 DNA is TGTGCCAGCAGGACAGGCTCTGTGGTCGATACGCAGTATTTT. Protein sequence: CASRTGSVVDTQYF. The chain recombines TRBV6-2 or TRBV6-3 with TRBJ2-3; D might be TRBD1 (6 bases). The length of the CDR3 is 14 residues. CDR1 and CDR2 (germline): MNHEY, SVGEGT. Trimming pared 6 bases from V and 6 bases from J, leaving 16 bases between.

This chain joins TRBV10-3 and TRBJ1-2; no firm D call. Germline loops: CDR1 ENHRY, CDR2 SYGVKD. The CDR3 is made up of 13 amino acids. Trimming pared 2 bases from V and 4 bases from J, leaving 8 bases between. The DNA of the CDR3 is TGTGCCATCAGTGAGGGACCGGCCTATGGCTACACCTTC. Residues: CAISEGPAYGYTF.

The sample holds a few counts of this clonotype. V is TRBV7-9 and J is TRBJ1-6, with D perhaps matching TRBD1 (5 bases). Trimming stripped 3 bases from V and 11 bases from J, with 11 bases between. This CDR3 contains 13 residues. Germline CDR1 reads SEHNR; CDR2 reads FQNEAQ (reference sequence). The CDR3 protein is CASSFRDPAPLHF. For the CDR3, the DNA is TGTGCCAGCAGCTTCCGGGACCCGGCACCCCTCCACTTT. The full variable domain, in which reference TRBV7-9 and TRBJ1-6 provide the parts outside the CDR3, is DTGVSQNPRHKITKRGQNVTFRCDPISEHNRLYWYRQTLGQGPEFLTYFQNEAQLEKSRLLSDRFSAERPKGSFSTLEIQRTEQGDSAMYLCASSFRDPAPLHFGNGTRLTVT.

This clonotype was counted between two and nine times. The V gene is TRBV7-9, the J gene TRBJ2-1; tentative D call: TRBD2 (5 bases). The V end lost 4 bases, the J end lost 5 bases, and 18 bases lay between the germline ends. Germline V gene sequence: CDR1 SEHNR, CDR2 FQNEAQ (reference sequence). CDR3 length: 16 amino acids. In DNA, the CDR3 is TGTGCCAGCAGCTCGGACTCCGGCTATCTAAACAATGAGCAGTTCTTC. It translates to CASSSDSGYLNNEQFF.

The chain combines TRBV7-2 with TRBJ1-1; TRBD1 matches 8 bases. Germline assignment: CDR1 SGHTA and CDR2 FQGNSA. J lost 10 bases, V lost 5 bases, and 6 bases had no gene match. The CDR3 is made up of 12 amino acids. The CDR3 DNA sequence: TGTGCCAGCAGCATCCAGGGGGCGCGAGCTTTCTTT. Translating gives CASSIQGARAFF.

The table lists this clonotype with a few counts. The chain is built from TRBV4-2 and TRBJ2-7, with a possible D match to TRBD2 (6 bases). The CDR3 totals 15 residues. Trimming removed 0 bases from V and 6 bases from J, with 15 bases in between. The germline V gene has CDR1 LGHNA and CDR2 YNFKEQ. This CDR3 reads CASSQEGEAGREQYF. CDR3 nucleotides: TGTGCCAGCAGCCAAGAGGGGGAGGCAGGGCGCGAGCAGTACTTC.

This clonotype was seen more than once but under ten times. The chain combines TRBV19 with TRBJ1-1; D is perhaps TRBD1 (5 bases). Germline V gives CDR1 LNHDA, CDR2 SQIVND (reference sequence). Trimming pared 5 bases from V and 4 bases from J, leaving 14 bases between. CDR3 length equals 14 residues. CDR3 protein: CASSSAGLVTEAFF. The CDR3 DNA reads as TGTGCCAGTAGTTCGGCAGGGCTAGTCACTGAAGCTTTCTTT. Based on the CDR3 plus reference TRBV19 and TRBJ1-1, the full variable domain is DGGITQSPKYLFRKEGQNVTLSCEQNLNHDAMYWYRQDPGQGLRLIYYSQIVNDFQKGDIAEGYSVSREKKESFPLTVTSAQKNPTAFYLCASSSAGLVTEAFFGQGTRLTVV.

This clonotype appeared a few times. The genes are TRBV5-6 and TRBJ1-5, with D possibly being TRBD1 (5 bases). The V gene lost 3 bases and the J gene lost 5 bases, with 18 bases spanning the gap. Germline V gene data show CDR1 as SGHDT and CDR2 as YYEEEE. This CDR3 region has 16 residues. This chain's CDR3 is CASSSSQRAGDQPQHF. The CDR3 coding sequence is TGTGCCAGCAGCTCGAGCCAAAGGGCGGGGGATCAGCCCCAGCATTTT.

This chain links TRBV2 with TRBJ2-5; D unclear. The CDR3 runs to 12 residues. Germline lookup yields CDR1 SNHLY and CDR2 FYNNEI. Trimming took off 5 bases at V and 3 bases at J, with 7 bases between the two ends. CDR3 bases: TGTGCCAGCAGTCAATTAGAAGAGACCCAGTACTTC. This translates into CASSQLEETQYF.